Sequencing of this T cell receptor (beta chain) was carried out in a study of graft-versus-host responses after intestinal transplantation. Study-level background: Each patient got anti-thymocyte globulin induction, then tacrolimus and steroids for around 3 years. Points from the study as a whole: Among circulating GvH clones, peak levels were associated with early post-transplant declines in HvG clones.

This clone occurred once. Its specificity is not known. Trimming cost V 5 bases and J 3 bases; bases outside gene matches: 11. The CDR3 extends over 16 amino acids. Germline assignment: CDR1 SEHNR and CDR2 FQNEAQ (reference sequence). Using immunoSEQ multiplex PCR, the repertoire was profiled, and TCRdb retains in-frame clones only, with some absent. The data hold 85,000 to 95,000 clones, with roughly 91% observed a single time. The clonotype originates from a human donor who received an intestinal transplant. The source material was unstimulated CD8+ T cells sorted from spleen or lymph node cells, sampled before intestinal transplant. The V and J genes are TRBV7-9 and TRBJ2-7, with TRBD1 matching 9 bases. This chain's CDR3 is CASSVEGTGRDYEQYF. As DNA, the CDR3 is TGTGCCAGCAGCGTAGAGGGGACAGGGAGAGACTACGAGCAGTACTTC.